This TCR beta chain derives from a study of radiation and T cells in renal cell carcinoma. Regarding time point: blood 2 weeks post-SBRT. The sample's treatment: 15 Gy SBRT to primary tumor, nephrectomy 4 weeks later. This renal cell carcinoma was of the clear cell type. This table comes from immunoSEQ multiplex PCR, and its TCRdb copy is limited to in-frame clones, with some not included. The repertoire has more than 150,000 clones, roughly 87% of them found once; the top ten carry over 10%. As for this clone: Its antigen is still unknown.

Study-level points and caveats: No pretreatment tumor biopsies were available for baseline clonotypes. In blood, top tumor clones expanded by 2 weeks, shrinking by 4.

In germline, CDR1 is MNHNS, CDR2 SASEGT. V lost 5 bases and J lost 0, with 5 bases in between. The CDR3 runs to 13 residues. This TCR derives from a woman in her 50s with renal cell carcinoma. The input for sequencing was blood, taken from a patient whose treatment included radiotherapy and nephrectomy. This chain links TRBV6-1 with TRBJ1-5; unclear D gene. The CDR3: CASSPVSNQPQHF. The CDR3 DNA reads TGTGCCAGCAGTCCGGTTAGCAATCAGCCCCAGCATTTT.